This T cell receptor (beta chain) was recovered during a study of T cell responses to AZD1222 COVID-19 vaccine. Assay: immunoSEQ multiplex PCR; the TCRdb copy retains only in-frame clones and omits some. The repertoire holds approximately 140,000 clones, with under 90% as singletons. This CDR3 contains 16 residues. Trimming removed 1 base at V and 1 base at J, with 11 bases between. In germline, CDR1 is SEHNR, CDR2 FQNEAQ (reference sequence). The clonotype was recovered from an adult who received the AZD1222 COVID-19 vaccine. Sample: peripheral blood, taken 28 days after the second AZD1222 dose. The chain has TRBV7-9 and TRBJ2-1; D call uncertain. CDR3 region: CASSLVSRHSYNEQFF. The CDR3 DNA sequence: TGTGCCAGCAGCTTAGTATCAAGGCATTCCTACAATGAGCAGTTCTTC.